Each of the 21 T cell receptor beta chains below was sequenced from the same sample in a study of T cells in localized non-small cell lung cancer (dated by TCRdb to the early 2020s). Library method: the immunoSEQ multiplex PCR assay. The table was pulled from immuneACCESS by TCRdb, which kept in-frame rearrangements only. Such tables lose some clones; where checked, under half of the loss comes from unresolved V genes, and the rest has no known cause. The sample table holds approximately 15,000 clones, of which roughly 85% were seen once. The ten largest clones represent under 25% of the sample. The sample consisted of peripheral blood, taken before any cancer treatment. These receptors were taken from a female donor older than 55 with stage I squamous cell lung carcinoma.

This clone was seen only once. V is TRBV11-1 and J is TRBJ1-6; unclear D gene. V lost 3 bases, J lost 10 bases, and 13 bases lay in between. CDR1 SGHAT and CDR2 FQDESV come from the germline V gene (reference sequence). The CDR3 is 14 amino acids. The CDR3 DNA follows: TGTGCCAGCAGCTTCGGAGACACCTTGTCACCCCTCCACTTT. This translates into CASSFGDTLSPLHF.

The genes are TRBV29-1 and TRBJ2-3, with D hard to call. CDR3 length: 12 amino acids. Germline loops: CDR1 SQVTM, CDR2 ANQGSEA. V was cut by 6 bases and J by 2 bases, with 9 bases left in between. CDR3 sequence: CSVQVPTDTQYF. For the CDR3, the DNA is TGCAGCGTCCAAGTACCCACAGATACGCAGTATTTT.

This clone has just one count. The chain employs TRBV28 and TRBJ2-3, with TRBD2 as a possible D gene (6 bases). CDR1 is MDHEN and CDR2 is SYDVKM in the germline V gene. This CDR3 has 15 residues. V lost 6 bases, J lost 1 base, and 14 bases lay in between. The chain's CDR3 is CASSDWGGRTDTQYF. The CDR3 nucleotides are TGTGCCAGCAGCGACTGGGGAGGACGCACAGATACGCAGTATTTT.

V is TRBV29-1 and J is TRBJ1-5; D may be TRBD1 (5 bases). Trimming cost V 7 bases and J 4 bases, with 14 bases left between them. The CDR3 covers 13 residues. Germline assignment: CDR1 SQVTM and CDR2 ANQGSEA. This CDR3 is CSARQGVNQPQHF. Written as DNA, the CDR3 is TGCAGCGCCCGCCAGGGTGTAAATCAGCCCCAGCATTTT.

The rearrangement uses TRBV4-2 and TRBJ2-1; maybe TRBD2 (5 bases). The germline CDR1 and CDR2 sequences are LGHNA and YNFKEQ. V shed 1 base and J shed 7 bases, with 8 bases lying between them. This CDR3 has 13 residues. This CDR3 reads CASSQVGGNEQFF. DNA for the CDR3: TGTGCCAGCAGCCAAGTAGGAGGTAATGAGCAGTTCTTC.

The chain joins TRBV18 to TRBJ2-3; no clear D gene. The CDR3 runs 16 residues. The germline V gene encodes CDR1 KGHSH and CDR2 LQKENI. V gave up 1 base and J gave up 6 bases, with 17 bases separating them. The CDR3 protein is CASSPLGGPLVDTQYF. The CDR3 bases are TGTGCCAGCTCACCACTGGGTGGGCCCTTGGTGGATACGCAGTATTTT.

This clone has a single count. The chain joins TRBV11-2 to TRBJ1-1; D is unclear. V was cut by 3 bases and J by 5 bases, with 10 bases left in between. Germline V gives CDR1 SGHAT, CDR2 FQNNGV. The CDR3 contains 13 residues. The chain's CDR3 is CASSLEYGTEAFF. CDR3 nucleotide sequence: TGTGCCAGCAGCTTGGAGTACGGGACTGAAGCTTTCTTT.

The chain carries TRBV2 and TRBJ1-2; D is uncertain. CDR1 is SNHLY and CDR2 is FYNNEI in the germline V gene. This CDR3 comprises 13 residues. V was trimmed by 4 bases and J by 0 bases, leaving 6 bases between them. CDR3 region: CASSAATNYGYTF. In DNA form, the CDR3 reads TGTGCCAGCAGTGCAGCTACTAACTATGGCTACACCTTC.

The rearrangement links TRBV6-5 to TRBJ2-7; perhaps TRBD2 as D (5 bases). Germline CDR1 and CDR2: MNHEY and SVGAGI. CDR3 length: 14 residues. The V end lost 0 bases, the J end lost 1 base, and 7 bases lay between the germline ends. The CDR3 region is CASSYSGESYEQYF. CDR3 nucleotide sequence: TGTGCCAGCAGTTACTCGGGAGAGTCCTACGAGCAGTACTTC.

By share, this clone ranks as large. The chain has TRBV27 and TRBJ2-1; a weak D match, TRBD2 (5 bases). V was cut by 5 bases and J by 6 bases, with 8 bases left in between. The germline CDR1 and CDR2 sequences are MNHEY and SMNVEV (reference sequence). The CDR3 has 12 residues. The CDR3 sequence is CASSRAGNEQFF. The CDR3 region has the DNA TGTGCCAGCAGTCGGGCGGGCAATGAGCAGTTCTTC.

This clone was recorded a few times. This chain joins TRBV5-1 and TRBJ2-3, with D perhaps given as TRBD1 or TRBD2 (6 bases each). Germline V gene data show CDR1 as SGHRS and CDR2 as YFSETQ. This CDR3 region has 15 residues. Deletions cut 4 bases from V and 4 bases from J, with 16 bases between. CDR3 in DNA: TGCGCCAGCAGCAGTGGAGGGGGGATCGCAGATACGCAGTATTTT. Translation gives CASSSGGGIADTQYF.

CDR3 nucleotides: TGTGCCAGCAGCCCCAATTTGGGGGACACTGAAGCTTTCTTT. Its protein is CASSPNLGDTEAFF. The genes are TRBV9 and TRBJ1-1; possibly TRBD1 for D (5 bases). Per the germline V gene, CDR1 is SGDLS and CDR2 is YYNGEE. The CDR3 totals 14 residues. V lost 4 bases and J 3 bases, leaving 13 bases between the germline ends.

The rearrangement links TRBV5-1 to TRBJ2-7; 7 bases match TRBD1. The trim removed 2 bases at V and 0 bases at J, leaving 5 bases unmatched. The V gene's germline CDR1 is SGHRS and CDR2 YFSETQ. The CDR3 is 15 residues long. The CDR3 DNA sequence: TGCGCCAGCAGCTTAGGACAGGCAATCTCCTACGAGCAGTACTTC. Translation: CASSLGQAISYEQYF.

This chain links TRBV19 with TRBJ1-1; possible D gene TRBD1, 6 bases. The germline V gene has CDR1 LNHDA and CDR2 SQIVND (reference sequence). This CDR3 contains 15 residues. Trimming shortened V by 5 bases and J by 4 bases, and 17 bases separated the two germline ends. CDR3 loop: CASSAGGAVRTEAFF. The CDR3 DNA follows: TGTGCCAGTAGTGCCGGGGGGGCGGTTCGCACTGAAGCTTTCTTT. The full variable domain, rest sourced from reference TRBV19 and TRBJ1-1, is DGGITQSPKYLFRKEGQNVTLSCEQNLNHDAMYWYRQDPGQGLRLIYYSQIVNDFQKGDIAEGYSVSREKKESFPLTVTSAQKNPTAFYLCASSAGGAVRTEAFFGQGTRLTVV.

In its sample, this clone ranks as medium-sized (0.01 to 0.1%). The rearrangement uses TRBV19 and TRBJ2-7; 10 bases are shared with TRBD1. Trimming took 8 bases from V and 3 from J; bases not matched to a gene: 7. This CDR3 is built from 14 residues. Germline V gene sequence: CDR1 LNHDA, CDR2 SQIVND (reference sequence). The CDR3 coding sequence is TGTGCCAGTCAACCGACAGGGGGCATCTACGAGCAGTACTTC. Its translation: CASQPTGGIYEQYF.

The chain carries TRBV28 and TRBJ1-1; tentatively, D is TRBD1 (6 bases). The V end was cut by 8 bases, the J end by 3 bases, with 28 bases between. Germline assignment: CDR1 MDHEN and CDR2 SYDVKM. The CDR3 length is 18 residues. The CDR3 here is CASQAPPGGGYRDTEAFF. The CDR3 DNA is TGTGCCAGCCAGGCCCCCCCCGGGGGGGGCTACCGGGACACTGAAGCTTTCTTT.

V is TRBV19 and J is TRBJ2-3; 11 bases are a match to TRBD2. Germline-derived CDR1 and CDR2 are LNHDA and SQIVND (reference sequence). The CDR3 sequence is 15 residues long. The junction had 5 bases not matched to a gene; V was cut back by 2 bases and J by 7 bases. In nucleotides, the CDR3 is TGTGCCAGTAGTATAACTAGCGGGAGAACAAATACGCAGTATTTT. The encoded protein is CASSITSGRTNTQYF.

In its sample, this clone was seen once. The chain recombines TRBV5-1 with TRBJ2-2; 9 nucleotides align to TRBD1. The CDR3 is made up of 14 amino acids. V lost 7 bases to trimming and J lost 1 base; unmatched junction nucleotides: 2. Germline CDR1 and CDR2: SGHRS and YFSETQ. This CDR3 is CASWGQGNTGELFF. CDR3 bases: TGCGCCAGCTGGGGACAGGGGAACACCGGGGAGCTGTTTTTT.

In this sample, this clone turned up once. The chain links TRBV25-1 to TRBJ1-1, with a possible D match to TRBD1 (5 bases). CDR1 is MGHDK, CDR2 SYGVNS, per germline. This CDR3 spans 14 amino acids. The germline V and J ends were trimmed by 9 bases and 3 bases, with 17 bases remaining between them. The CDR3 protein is CASRGDLGDTEAFF. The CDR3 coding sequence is TGTGCCAGTAGGGGAGACCTAGGGGACACTGAAGCTTTCTTT.

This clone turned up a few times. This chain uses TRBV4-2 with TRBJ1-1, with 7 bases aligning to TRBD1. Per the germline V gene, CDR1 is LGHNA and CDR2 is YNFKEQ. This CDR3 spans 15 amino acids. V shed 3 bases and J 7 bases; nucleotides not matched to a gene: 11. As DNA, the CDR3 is TGTGCCAGCAGCCACTTGTCCGACAGGGATAATGAAGCTTTCTTT. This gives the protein CASSHLSDRDNEAFF.

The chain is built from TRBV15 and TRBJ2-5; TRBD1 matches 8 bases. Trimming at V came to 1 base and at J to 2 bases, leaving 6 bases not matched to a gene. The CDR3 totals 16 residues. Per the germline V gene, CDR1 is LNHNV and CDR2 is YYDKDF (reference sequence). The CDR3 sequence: CATSRGTGFQQETQYF. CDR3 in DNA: TGTGCCACCAGCAGAGGGACAGGGTTCCAGCAAGAGACCCAGTACTTC. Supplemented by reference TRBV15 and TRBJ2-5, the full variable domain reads DAMVIQNPRYQVTQFGKPVTLSCSQTLNHNVMYWYQQKSSQAPKLLFHYYDKDFNNEADTPDNFQSRRPNTSFCFLDIRSPGLGDTAMYLCATSRGTGFQQETQYFGPGTRLLVL.